These 23 T cell receptor beta chains were all obtained from the same sample, sequenced in a study of blood T cell repertoires in COVID-19. Repertoires were generated with immunoSEQ multiplex PCR, while TCRdb's copy carries only in-frame clones and drops some. The sample lists roughly 200,000 clones, 75% to 90% occurring once. Sequencing input: PBMCs or T cells enriched from blood (not recorded which). The receptors were gathered from a woman aged 40 to 50 with acute COVID-19.

The chain joins TRBV7-9 to TRBJ1-3, with TRBD1 matching 7 bases. Germline assignment: CDR1 SEHNR and CDR2 FQNEAQ (reference sequence). Unmatched junction bases numbered 6, after V lost 4 bases and J lost 0 bases. The CDR3 consists of 16 residues. CDR3: CASSSGDRSSGNTIYF. The CDR3 nucleotides are TGTGCCAGCAGCTCCGGGGACAGAAGCTCTGGAAACACCATATATTTT.

The chain couples TRBV2 to TRBJ2-7; 7 bases are shared with TRBD1. There are 14 residues in the CDR3. With V trimmed by 2 bases and J by 1 base, 2 bases remained unmatched. CDR1 SNHLY and CDR2 FYNNEI come from the germline V gene. The CDR3 region has the DNA TGTGCCAGCAGTGAACCGGGACAGTCCTACGAGCAGTACTTC. Translated: CASSEPGQSYEQYF. The variable domain in full, completed from reference TRBV2 and TRBJ2-7, reads EPEVTQTPSHQVTQMGQEVILRCVPISNHLYFYWYRQILGQKVEFLVSFYNNEISEKSEIFDDQFSVERPDGSNFTLKIRSTKLEDSAMYFCASSEPGQSYEQYFGPGTRLTVT.

The chain uses TRBV2 and TRBJ2-2, with 9 bases fitting TRBD2. The germline V gene encodes CDR1 SNHLY and CDR2 FYNNEI. V trimming: 6 bases; J trimming: 4 bases; junction bases outside the gene matches: 6. The CDR3 loop spans 15 amino acids. The CDR3 nucleotides read TGTGCCAGCAGCGGACTAGCGAGTTTCACCGGGGAGCTGTTTTTT. It yields the protein CASSGLASFTGELFF.

This rearrangement joins TRBV7-2 to TRBJ2-1; 11 nucleotides align to TRBD2. The V and J ends lost 7 bases and 10 bases, in that order; junction bases with no gene match: 15. Germline CDR1 SGHTA, CDR2 FQGNSA. The length of the CDR3 is 16 residues. The CDR3 sequence: CASNTRGTSGSGEQFF. The DNA for the CDR3 is TGTGCCAGCAACACGCGCGGGACTAGCGGCTCAGGAGAGCAGTTCTTC. The full variable domain, completed using reference TRBV7-2 and TRBJ2-1, is GAGVSQSPSNKVTEKGKDVELRCDPISGHTALYWYRQSLGQGLEFLIYFQGNSAPDKSGLPSDRFSAERTGGSVSTLTIQRTQQEDSAVYLCASNTRGTSGSGEQFFGPGTRLTVL.

The chain joins TRBV7-9 to TRBJ2-1; 10 nucleotides match TRBD1. V shed 3 bases, J shed 6 bases, and the junction held 5 bases outside the gene matches. Germline CDR1 SEHNR, CDR2 FQNEAQ (reference sequence). This CDR3 is 15 amino acids long. The DNA for the CDR3 is TGTGCCAGCAGCTTCGGGACAGGGGACTTCAATGAGCAGTTCTTC. Protein: CASSFGTGDFNEQFF.

The chain is built from TRBV5-4 and TRBJ2-7; 14 nucleotides align to TRBD2. This CDR3 region has 18 residues. Trimming cost V 4 bases and J 4 bases; bases outside gene matches: 13. Looked up from germline, CDR1 is SGHNT and CDR2 is YYREEE (reference sequence). DNA for the CDR3: TGTGCCAGCAGCCGGGGACAGGGTGGGACTAGCGGGAGTTACGAGCAGTACTTC. Translating gives CASSRGQGGTSGSYEQYF.

The rearrangement joins TRBV2 to TRBJ2-1, with 9 positions matching TRBD1. This CDR3 is 15 amino acids long. With V trimmed by 6 bases and J by 2 bases, 5 bases remained unmatched. In germline, CDR1 is SNHLY, CDR2 FYNNEI. CDR3 sequence: CASRTGGPTYNEQFF. For the CDR3, the DNA is TGTGCCAGCAGGACAGGGGGGCCTACCTACAATGAGCAGTTCTTC.

This chain links TRBV30 with TRBJ2-2; perhaps TRBD2 as D (5 bases). Trimming took off 4 bases at V and 2 bases at J, with 23 bases between the two ends. CDR1 and CDR2 (germline): GTSNPN, SVGIG (reference sequence). This CDR3 contains 18 residues. The CDR3 sequence: CAWTHKGTRGRNTGELFF. For the CDR3, the DNA is TGTGCCTGGACTCATAAAGGCACCCGGGGTCGAAACACCGGGGAGCTGTTTTTT.

The J gene is TRBJ1-1, the V gene TRBV28; D remains unclear. V was cut by 2 bases and J by 3 bases, with 13 bases left in between. In germline, CDR1 is MDHEN, CDR2 SYDVKM. This CDR3 is 15 amino acids long. The CDR3 coding sequence is TGTGCCAGCAGTTTAGGAGGGAGGTGGTACACTGAAGCTTTCTTT. It encodes CASSLGGRWYTEAFF. Full variable domain (outside the CDR3, taken from reference TRBV28 and TRBJ1-1): DVKVTQSSRYLVKRTGEKVFLECVQDMDHENMFWYRQDPGLGLRLIYFSYDVKMKEKGDIPEGYSVSREKKERFSLILESASTNQTSMYLCASSLGGRWYTEAFFGQGTRLTVV.

The chain carries TRBV24-1 and TRBJ2-1, with unresolved D. Trimming cost V 1 base and J 1 base, with 7 bases left between them. The CDR3 contains 15 residues. Germline values: CDR1 KGHDR, CDR2 SFDVKD. CDR3 DNA sequence: TGTGCCACCAGTGATTTTCCAGGTTCCTACAATGAGCAGTTCTTC. It codes for CATSDFPGSYNEQFF.

The rearrangement joins TRBV2 to TRBJ2-2, with D possibly matching TRBD2 (6 bases). The CDR3 has 14 amino acids. Germline loops: CDR1 SNHLY, CDR2 FYNNEI. The V end lost 7 bases, the J end lost 2 bases, and 11 bases lay between the germline ends. As DNA, the CDR3 is TGTGCCAGCAAAAGGCGGGGTAACACCGGGGAGCTGTTTTTT. Protein sequence: CASKRRGNTGELFF.

The CDR3 sequence: CAWSPPPASYGYTF. CDR3 in DNA: TGTGCCTGGAGTCCCCCCCCGGCTAGCTATGGCTACACCTTC. The rearrangement uses TRBV30 and TRBJ1-2; D not certain. Germline values: CDR1 GTSNPN, CDR2 SVGIG (reference sequence). The CDR3 totals 14 residues. V was shortened by 2 bases and J by 4 bases, with 14 bases between the two germline ends.

This clone was detected a few times. This chain joins TRBV10-3 and TRBJ1-1, with 9 bases that match TRBD1. CDR3 length: 13 amino acids. Looked up from germline, CDR1 is ENHRY and CDR2 is SYGVKD. Unmatched junction bases numbered 7, after V lost 9 bases and J lost 5 bases. Written as DNA, the CDR3 is TGTGCCATTACCCGGGACAGGGAAACTGAAGCTTTCTTT. Residues: CAITRDRETEAFF.

V gene TRBV5-6 combines with J gene TRBJ1-2, with 9 bases matching TRBD1. V lost 7 bases and J lost 4; bases outside the gene matches: 8. Germline lookup yields CDR1 SGHDT and CDR2 YYEEEE. This CDR3 region has 14 residues. For the CDR3, the DNA is TGTGCCAGCTTACAGGGGGCAAGGGGCTATGGCTACACCTTC. This codes for CASLQGARGYGYTF. Filled out from reference TRBV5-6 and TRBJ1-2, the complete variable domain reads DAGVTQSPTHLIKTRGQQVTLRCSPKSGHDTVSWYQQALGQGPQFIFQYYEEEERQRGNFPDRFSGHQFPNYSSELNVNALLLGDSALYLCASLQGARGYGYTFGSGTRLTVV.

The chain has TRBV3-1 (or the pseudogene TRBV3-2) and TRBJ1-1; D is undetermined. Looked up from germline, CDR1 is LGHDT and CDR2 is YNNKEL (reference sequence). This CDR3 contains 14 residues. The V and J ends lost 1 base and 4 bases respectively, with 10 bases between them. The DNA of the CDR3 is TGTGCCAGCAGCCAAGTCGATTCCGGCACTGAAGCTTTCTTT. The encoded protein is CASSQVDSGTEAFF.

J is TRBJ2-5 and V is TRBV6-5; D is uncertain. Between the trimmed V and J ends, which lost 4 bases and 2 bases, there was a span of 14 bases. Looked up from germline, CDR1 is MNHEY and CDR2 is SVGAGI. This CDR3 spans 15 amino acids. CDR3 loop: CASSSPFGSQETQYF. The CDR3 bases are TGTGCCAGCAGTTCGCCCTTTGGCTCTCAAGAGACCCAGTACTTC.

This chain links TRBV6-5 with TRBJ2-4, with TRBD2 matching over 10 bases. The CDR3 spans 12 residues. The junction had 1 base not matched to a gene; V was cut back by 7 bases and J by 7 bases. Germline-derived CDR1 and CDR2 are MNHEY and SVGAGI. The CDR3 reads CASTSGSNIQYF. The CDR3 DNA is TGTGCCAGCACTAGCGGGAGCAACATTCAGTACTTC.

V and J are TRBV5-1 and TRBJ1-2, with a tentative D call TRBD1 (6 bases). Germline V gene sequence: CDR1 SGHRS, CDR2 YFSETQ. V lost 7 bases and J lost 5, with 24 bases in between. The CDR3 loop spans 16 amino acids. CDR3 sequence reads: CASRSTPQGSAYGYTF. For the CDR3, the DNA is TGCGCCAGCCGTTCGACGCCACAGGGATCGGCTTATGGCTACACCTTC.

This chain joins TRBV6-2 or TRBV6-3 and TRBJ1-1; TRBD1 matches at 8 bases. With 0 bases clipped from V and 2 bases from J, the junction kept 5 bases outside the gene matches. The CDR3 loop spans 16 amino acids. Germline lookup yields CDR1 MNHEY and CDR2 SVGEGT. The CDR3 spells CASSYSGQGLNTEAFF. In DNA form, the CDR3 reads TGTGCCAGCAGTTACTCCGGACAGGGACTAAACACTGAAGCTTTCTTT.

The J gene is TRBJ2-3, the V gene TRBV18; D might be TRBD2 (6 bases). The V and J ends lost 1 base and 2 bases respectively, with 19 bases between them. The V gene's germline CDR1 is KGHSH and CDR2 LQKENI. This CDR3 region has 18 residues. The DNA for the CDR3 is TGTGCCAGCTCACCACTAGCGGCCATAAGAAAAGACACAGATACGCAGTATTTT. Its protein is CASSPLAAIRKDTDTQYF.

The rearrangement uses TRBV28 and TRBJ2-2; D uncertain. The V end lost 5 bases, the J end lost 5 bases, and 6 bases lay between the germline ends. Per the germline V gene, CDR1 is MDHEN and CDR2 is SYDVKM. The CDR3 is 12 residues long. CDR3 bases: TGTGCCAGCAGTCTCCTTACCGGGGAGCTGTTTTTT. Its translation: CASSLLTGELFF.

The chain combines TRBV2 with TRBJ2-2; D uncertain. Trimming cost V 7 bases and J 3 bases, with 6 bases left between them. The CDR3 is 12 residues long. The germline gives CDR1 SNHLY, CDR2 FYNNEI. DNA for the CDR3: TGTGCCAGCACTCTTTACACCGGGGAGCTGTTTTTT. Residues: CASTLYTGELFF. Full variable domain (outside the CDR3, taken from reference TRBV2 and TRBJ2-2): EPEVTQTPSHQVTQMGQEVILRCVPISNHLYFYWYRQILGQKVEFLVSFYNNEISEKSEIFDDQFSVERPDGSNFTLKIRSTKLEDSAMYFCASTLYTGELFFGEGSRLTVL.

This chain joins TRBV5-1 and TRBJ2-7, with a possible D match to TRBD2 (6 bases). With 0 bases removed from V and 5 bases from J, the gap between germline ends came to 15 bases. The CDR3 consists of 15 residues. Germline V gene lookup returns CDR1 SGHRS and CDR2 YFSETQ. The CDR3: CASSLDGKREDEQYF. CDR3 DNA sequence: TGCGCCAGCAGCTTGGATGGAAAGAGGGAGGACGAGCAGTACTTC. Combining the CDR3 with reference TRBV5-1 and TRBJ2-7 gives the whole variable domain KAGVTQTPRYLIKTRGQQVTLSCSPISGHRSVSWYQQTPGQGLQFLFEYFSETQRNKGNFPGRFSGRQFSNSRSEMNVSTLELGDSALYLCASSLDGKREDEQYFGPGTRLTVT.